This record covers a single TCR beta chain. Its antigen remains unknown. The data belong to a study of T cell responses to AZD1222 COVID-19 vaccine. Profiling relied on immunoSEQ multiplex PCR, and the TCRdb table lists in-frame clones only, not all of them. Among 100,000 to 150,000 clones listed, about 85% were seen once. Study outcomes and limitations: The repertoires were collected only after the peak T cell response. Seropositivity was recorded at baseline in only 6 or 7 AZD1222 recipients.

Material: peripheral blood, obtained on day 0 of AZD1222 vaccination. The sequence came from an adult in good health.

The chain's CDR3 is CASSLRYPRNTEAFF. The CDR3 DNA reads TGTGCCAGCAGTTTAAGGTACCCAAGGAACACTGAAGCTTTCTTT. This chain connects TRBV28 to TRBJ1-1; D unresolved. This CDR3 is 15 amino acids long. Germline loops: CDR1 MDHEN, CDR2 SYDVKM. Deletions cut 2 bases from V and 1 base from J, with 11 bases between.